The 10 T cell receptor beta chains below were found in one sample sequenced in a study of T cells in localized non-small cell lung cancer. The data were produced by immunoSEQ multiplex PCR, yet TCRdb's version contains in-frame clones alone and is incomplete. The top ten clones hold roughly 20% of a sample with about 79,000 clones, more than 75% of them seen once. Here the sequenced sample was peripheral blood, taken before any cancer treatment. These receptors all come from a woman aged 40-69 years with stage I squamous cell lung carcinoma.

This rearrangement joins TRBV16 to TRBJ2-7, with D maybe TRBD2 (5 bases). From germline, CDR1 is KGHSY and CDR2 FQNENV. The CDR3 length is 15 residues. V was trimmed by 2 bases and J by 4 bases, leaving 15 bases between them. The CDR3 sequence: CASSQQRRGTYEQYF. The CDR3 nucleotides are TGTGCCAGCAGCCAACAGCGACGGGGAACTTACGAGCAGTACTTC.

The chain uses TRBV2 and TRBJ2-5; weak D call: TRBD2 (6 bases). Germline V gene data show CDR1 as SNHLY and CDR2 as FYNNEI. Trimming pared 6 bases from V and 4 bases from J, leaving 15 bases between. There are 14 residues in the CDR3. CDR3 loop: CASSPRASAETQYF. CDR3 nucleotides: TGTGCCAGCAGCCCCCGGGCTAGCGCAGAGACCCAGTACTTC. Complete variable domain (other parts from reference TRBV2 and TRBJ2-5): EPEVTQTPSHQVTQMGQEVILRCVPISNHLYFYWYRQILGQKVEFLVSFYNNEISEKSEIFDDQFSVERPDGSNFTLKIRSTKLEDSAMYFCASSPRASAETQYFGPGTRLLVL.

The rearrangement links TRBV1 to TRBJ2-7; the D call TRBD1 from the table was never checked on the DNA. TRBV1 corresponds to a pseudogene. This CDR3 contains 13 residues. The CDR3 reads CTSSHRGQGYVNF. The CDR3 DNA is TGCACCAGCAGCCATAGGGGACAGGGCTATGTGAACTTC.

This chain links TRBV18 with TRBJ2-2; D may be TRBD1 (5 bases). There are 15 residues in the CDR3. CDR1 and CDR2 from the germline V gene are KGHSH and LQKENI. Trimming left V 6 bases short and J 1 base short, with 12 bases between. The CDR3 DNA sequence: TGTGCCAGCTCGGTGCAAGGACAGAACACCGGGGAGCTGTTTTTT. It codes for CASSVQGQNTGELFF.

This clone was seen only a few times. The chain uses TRBV2 and TRBJ2-7; tentatively, D is TRBD1 (5 bases). Germline assignment: CDR1 SNHLY and CDR2 FYNNEI. The germline V and J ends were trimmed by 6 bases and 3 bases, with 6 bases remaining between them. The CDR3 runs 11 residues. The CDR3 nucleotides read TGTGCCAGCAGAAGGGGCTACGAGCAGTACTTC. Translating it yields CASRRGYEQYF.

This chain connects TRBV29-1 to TRBJ1-3; D unclear. CDR3 length: 14 amino acids. The germline gives CDR1 SQVTM, CDR2 ANQGSEA. With 6 bases removed from V and 0 bases from J, the gap between germline ends came to 12 bases. CDR3 protein: CSVGAASSGNTIYF. CDR3 nucleotide sequence: TGCAGCGTAGGAGCCGCTAGCTCTGGAAACACCATATATTTT.

The chain carries TRBV6-5 and TRBJ1-2; D call uncertain. There are 13 residues in the CDR3. The germline gives CDR1 MNHEY, CDR2 SVGAGI. Trimming shortened V by 1 base and J by 7 bases, and 10 bases separated the two germline ends. CDR3 sequence reads: CASSYYGLGGYTF. CDR3 nucleotides: TGTGCCAGCAGTTACTATGGCCTTGGTGGCTACACCTTC.

The J gene is TRBJ1-3, the V gene TRBV6-1; the D is unclear. The CDR3 spans 17 residues. Between the trimmed V and J ends, which lost 1 base and 0 bases, there was a span of 13 bases. CDR1 is MNHNS, CDR2 SASEGT, per germline. For the CDR3, the DNA is TGTGCCAGCAGTGAAGTGGGCATTTCCCACTCTGGAAACACCATATATTTT. Translation: CASSEVGISHSGNTIYF.

The chain carries TRBV29-1 and TRBJ2-7; D gene uncertain. CDR1 and CDR2 from the germline V gene are SQVTM and ANQGSEA. Trimming shortened V by 7 bases and J by 10 bases, and 17 bases separated the two germline ends. The CDR3 loop spans 11 amino acids. The CDR3 protein is CSGRISGEQYF. CDR3 in DNA: TGCAGCGGCCGAATCTCCGGAGAACAGTACTTC.

The rearrangement uses TRBV27 and TRBJ2-4; perhaps D is TRBD1 or TRBD2 (5 bases each). The CDR3 sequence is 14 residues long. Germline lookup yields CDR1 MNHEY and CDR2 SMNVEV (reference sequence). Trimming stripped 6 bases from V and 5 bases from J, with 14 bases between. The CDR3 sequence: CASRGDGAQNIQYF. The CDR3 nucleotides are TGTGCCAGCAGAGGGGACGGGGCACAAAACATTCAGTACTTC.